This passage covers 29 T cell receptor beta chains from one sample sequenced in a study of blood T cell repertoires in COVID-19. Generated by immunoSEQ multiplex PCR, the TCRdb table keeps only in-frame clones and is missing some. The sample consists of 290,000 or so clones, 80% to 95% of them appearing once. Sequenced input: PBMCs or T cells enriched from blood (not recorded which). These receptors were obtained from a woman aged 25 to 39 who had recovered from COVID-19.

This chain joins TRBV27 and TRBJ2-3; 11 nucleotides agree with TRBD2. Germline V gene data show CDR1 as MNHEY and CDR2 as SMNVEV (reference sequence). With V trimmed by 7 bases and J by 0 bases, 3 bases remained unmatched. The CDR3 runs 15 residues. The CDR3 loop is CASILAGGSTDTQYF. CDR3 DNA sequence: TGTGCCAGCATCCTAGCGGGAGGCAGCACAGATACGCAGTATTTT.

Written as DNA, the CDR3 is TGTGCCAGCAGTCCTCCCTTGGGACTAGCTCGAGAGACCCAGTACTTC. Translating it yields CASSPPLGLARETQYF. The chain is built from TRBV28 and TRBJ2-5; 9 positions match TRBD2. This CDR3 is 16 amino acids long. The trim removed 5 bases at V and 4 bases at J, leaving 11 bases unmatched. The germline V gene encodes CDR1 MDHEN and CDR2 SYDVKM.

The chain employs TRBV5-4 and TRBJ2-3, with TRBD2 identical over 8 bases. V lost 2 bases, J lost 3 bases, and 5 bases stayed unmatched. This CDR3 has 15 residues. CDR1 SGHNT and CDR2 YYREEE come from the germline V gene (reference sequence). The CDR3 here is CASSFQASGTDTQYF. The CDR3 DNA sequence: TGTGCCAGCAGCTTTCAAGCTAGCGGGACAGATACGCAGTATTTT.

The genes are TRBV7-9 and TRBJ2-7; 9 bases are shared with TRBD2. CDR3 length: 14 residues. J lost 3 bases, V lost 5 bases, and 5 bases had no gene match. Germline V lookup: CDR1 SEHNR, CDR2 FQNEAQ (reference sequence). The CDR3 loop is CASSEGLANYEQYF. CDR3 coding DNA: TGTGCCAGCAGCGAAGGACTAGCGAACTACGAGCAGTACTTC. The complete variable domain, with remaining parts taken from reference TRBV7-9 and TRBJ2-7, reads DTGVSQNPRHKITKRGQNVTFRCDPISEHNRLYWYRQTLGQGPEFLTYFQNEAQLEKSRLLSDRFSAERPKGSFSTLEIQRTEQGDSAMYLCASSEGLANYEQYFGPGTRLTVT.

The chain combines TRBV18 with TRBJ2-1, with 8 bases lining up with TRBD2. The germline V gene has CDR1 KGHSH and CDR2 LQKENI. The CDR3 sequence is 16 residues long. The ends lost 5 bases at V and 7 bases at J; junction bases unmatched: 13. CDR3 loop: CASSTTRSGSVNEQFF. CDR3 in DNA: TGTGCCAGCTCAACTACCAGGAGCGGGAGTGTAAATGAGCAGTTCTTC. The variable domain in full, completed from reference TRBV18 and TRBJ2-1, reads NAGVMQNPRHLVRRRGQEARLRCSPMKGHSHVYWYRQLPEEGLKFMVYLQKENIIDESGMPKERFSAEFPKEGPSILRIQQVVRGDSAAYFCASSTTRSGSVNEQFFGPGTRLTVL.

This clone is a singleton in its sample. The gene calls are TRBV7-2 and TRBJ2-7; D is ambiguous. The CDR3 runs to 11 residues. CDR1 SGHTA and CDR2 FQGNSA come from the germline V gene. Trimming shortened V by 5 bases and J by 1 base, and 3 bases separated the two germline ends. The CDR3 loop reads CASSTSYEQYF. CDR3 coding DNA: TGTGCCAGCAGCACTTCCTACGAGCAGTACTTC.

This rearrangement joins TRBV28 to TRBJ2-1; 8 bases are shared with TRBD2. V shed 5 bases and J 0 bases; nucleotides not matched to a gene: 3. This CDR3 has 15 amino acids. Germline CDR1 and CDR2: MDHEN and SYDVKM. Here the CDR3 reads CASSPREGSYNEQFF. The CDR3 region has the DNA TGTGCCAGCAGTCCTCGGGAGGGCTCCTACAATGAGCAGTTCTTC.

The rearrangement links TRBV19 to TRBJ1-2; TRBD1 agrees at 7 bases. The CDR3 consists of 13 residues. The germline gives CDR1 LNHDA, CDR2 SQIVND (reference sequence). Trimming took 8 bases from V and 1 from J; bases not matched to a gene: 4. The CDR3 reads CASRNRGNYGYTF. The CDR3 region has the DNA TGTGCCAGTCGGAACAGGGGTAACTATGGCTACACCTTC.

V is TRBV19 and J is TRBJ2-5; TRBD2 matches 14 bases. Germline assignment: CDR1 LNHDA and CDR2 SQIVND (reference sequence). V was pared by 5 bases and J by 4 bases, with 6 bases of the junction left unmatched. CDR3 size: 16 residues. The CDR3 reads CASSSTSGRARETQYF. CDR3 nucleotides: TGTGCCAGTAGTTCGACTAGCGGGAGGGCCCGAGAGACCCAGTACTTC.

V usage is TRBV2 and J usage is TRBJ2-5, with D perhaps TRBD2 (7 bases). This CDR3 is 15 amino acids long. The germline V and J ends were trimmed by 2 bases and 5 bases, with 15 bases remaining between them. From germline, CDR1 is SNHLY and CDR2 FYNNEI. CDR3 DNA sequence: TGTGCCAGCAGTGAACCCGGGACGGGGGGCGAGACCCAGTACTTC. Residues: CASSEPGTGGETQYF.

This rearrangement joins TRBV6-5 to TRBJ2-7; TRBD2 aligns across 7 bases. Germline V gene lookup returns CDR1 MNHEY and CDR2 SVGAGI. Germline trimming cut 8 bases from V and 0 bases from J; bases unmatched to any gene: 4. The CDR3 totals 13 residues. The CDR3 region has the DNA TGTGCCAGCGCCCGGGACTACTCCTACGAGCAGTACTTC. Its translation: CASARDYSYEQYF.

In DNA form, the CDR3 reads TGTGCCAGCAGCTCCTCCCGCGGACAGGCACTGGGTGAAGCTTTCTTT. The encoded protein is CASSSSRGQALGEAFF. The chain links TRBV11-2 to TRBJ1-1, with 7 bases fitting TRBD1. Unmatched junction bases numbered 15, after V lost 4 bases and J lost 7 bases. This CDR3 has 16 amino acids. The germline V gene encodes CDR1 SGHAT and CDR2 FQNNGV.

CDR3 in DNA: TGTGCCAGCAGTGGGACTAGCGGGAGTTTTAACAATGACCCGGGCACAGATACGCAGTATTTT. Protein: CASSGTSGSFNNDPGTDTQYF. The V call is TRBV28, the J call TRBJ2-3; 14 nucleotides match TRBD2. Unmatched junction bases numbered 17, after V lost 5 bases and J lost 1 base. Per germline, CDR1 MDHEN and CDR2 SYDVKM. The CDR3 runs to 21 residues. Based on the CDR3 plus reference TRBV28 and TRBJ2-3, the full variable domain is DVKVTQSSRYLVKRTGEKVFLECVQDMDHENMFWYRQDPGLGLRLIYFSYDVKMKEKGDIPEGYSVSREKKERFSLILESASTNQTSMYLCASSGTSGSFNNDPGTDTQYFGPGTRLTVL.

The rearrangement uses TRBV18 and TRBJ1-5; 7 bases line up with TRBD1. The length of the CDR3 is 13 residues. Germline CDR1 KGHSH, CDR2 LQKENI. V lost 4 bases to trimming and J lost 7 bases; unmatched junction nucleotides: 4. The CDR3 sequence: CASSLQGQQPQHF. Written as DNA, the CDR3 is TGTGCCAGCTCACTACAGGGGCAACAGCCCCAGCATTTT.

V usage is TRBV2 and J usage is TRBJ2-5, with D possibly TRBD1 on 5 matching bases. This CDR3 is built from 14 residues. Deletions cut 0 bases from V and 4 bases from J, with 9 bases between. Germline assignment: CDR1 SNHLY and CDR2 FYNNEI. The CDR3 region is CASSEARQGETQYF. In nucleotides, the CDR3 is TGTGCCAGCAGTGAAGCGCGGCAGGGAGAGACCCAGTACTTC.

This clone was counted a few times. The DNA for the CDR3 is TGTGCCAGCAGTCGGAGCTATGGCTACACCTTC. Protein: CASSRSYGYTF. The chain recombines TRBV28 with TRBJ1-2; D remains ambiguous. Deletions cut 5 bases from V and 4 bases from J, with 5 bases between. The CDR3 has 11 residues. Germline CDR1 reads MDHEN; CDR2 reads SYDVKM.

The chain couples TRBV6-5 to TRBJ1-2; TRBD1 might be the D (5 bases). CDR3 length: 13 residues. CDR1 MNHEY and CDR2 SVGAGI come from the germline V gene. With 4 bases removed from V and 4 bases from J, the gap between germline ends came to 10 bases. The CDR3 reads CASSSQGSYGYTF. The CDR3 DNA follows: TGTGCCAGCAGTTCTCAGGGATCCTATGGCTACACCTTC.

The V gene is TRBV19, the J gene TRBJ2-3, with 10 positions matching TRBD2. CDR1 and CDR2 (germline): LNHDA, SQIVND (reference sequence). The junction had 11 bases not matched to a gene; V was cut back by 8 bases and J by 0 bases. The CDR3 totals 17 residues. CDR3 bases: TGTGCCAGTCGAACCGGGTCTAGCGGGGGTAGCACAGATACGCAGTATTTT. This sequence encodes CASRTGSSGGSTDTQYF.

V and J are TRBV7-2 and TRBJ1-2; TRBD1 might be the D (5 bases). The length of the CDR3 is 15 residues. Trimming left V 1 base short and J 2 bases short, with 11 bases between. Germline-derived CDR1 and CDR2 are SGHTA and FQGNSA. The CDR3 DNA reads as TGTGCCAGCAGCTTAGAAGCAGGGAAAAACTATGGCTACACCTTC. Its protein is CASSLEAGKNYGYTF.

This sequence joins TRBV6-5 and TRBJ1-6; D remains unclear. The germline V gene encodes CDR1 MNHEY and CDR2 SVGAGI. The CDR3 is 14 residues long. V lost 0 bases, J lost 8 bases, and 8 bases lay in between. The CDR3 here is CASSYSFQDSPLHF. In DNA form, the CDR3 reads TGTGCCAGCAGTTACTCGTTCCAGGATTCACCCCTCCACTTT.

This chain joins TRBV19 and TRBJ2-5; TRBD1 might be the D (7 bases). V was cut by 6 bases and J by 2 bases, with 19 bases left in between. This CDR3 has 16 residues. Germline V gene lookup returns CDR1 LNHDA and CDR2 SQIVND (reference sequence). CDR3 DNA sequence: TGTGCCAGTAGCCCTAGGAGGGGGCAGCGGCAAGAGACCCAGTACTTC. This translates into CASSPRRGQRQETQYF.

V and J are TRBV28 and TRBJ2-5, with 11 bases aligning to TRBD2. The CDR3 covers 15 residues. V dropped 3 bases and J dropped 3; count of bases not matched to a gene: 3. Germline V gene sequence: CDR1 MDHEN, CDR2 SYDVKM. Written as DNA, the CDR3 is TGTGCCAGCAGTTTCGGGGGACTAGCGGAAGAGACCCAGTACTTC. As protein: CASSFGGLAEETQYF.

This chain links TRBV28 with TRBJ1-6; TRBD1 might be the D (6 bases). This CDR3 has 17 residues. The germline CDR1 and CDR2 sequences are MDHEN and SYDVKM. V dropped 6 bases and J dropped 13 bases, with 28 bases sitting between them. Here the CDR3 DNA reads TGTGCCAGCAGCTTTACAGGGTCTCCCAATGTGGCTGATCCCCTCCACTTT. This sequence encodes CASSFTGSPNVADPLHF. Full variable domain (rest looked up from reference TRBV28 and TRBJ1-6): DVKVTQSSRYLVKRTGEKVFLECVQDMDHENMFWYRQDPGLGLRLIYFSYDVKMKEKGDIPEGYSVSREKKERFSLILESASTNQTSMYLCASSFTGSPNVADPLHFGNGTRLTVT.

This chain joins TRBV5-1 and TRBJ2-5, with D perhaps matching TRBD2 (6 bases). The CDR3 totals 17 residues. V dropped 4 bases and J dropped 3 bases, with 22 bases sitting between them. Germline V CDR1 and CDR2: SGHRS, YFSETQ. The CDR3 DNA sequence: TGCGCCAGCAGCCCGGCGGGGATATCGGGGTGGGAAGAGACCCAGTACTTC. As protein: CASSPAGISGWEETQYF. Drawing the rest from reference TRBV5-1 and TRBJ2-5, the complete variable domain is KAGVTQTPRYLIKTRGQQVTLSCSPISGHRSVSWYQQTPGQGLQFLFEYFSETQRNKGNFPGRFSGRQFSNSRSEMNVSTLELGDSALYLCASSPAGISGWEETQYFGPGTRLLVL.

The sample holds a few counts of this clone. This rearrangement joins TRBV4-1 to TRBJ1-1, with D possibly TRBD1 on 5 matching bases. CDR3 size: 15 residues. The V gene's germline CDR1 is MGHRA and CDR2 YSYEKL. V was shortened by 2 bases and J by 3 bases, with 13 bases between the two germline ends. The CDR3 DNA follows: TGCGCCAGCAGCCAATCAGGGTTAGTTCACACTGAAGCTTTCTTT. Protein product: CASSQSGLVHTEAFF.

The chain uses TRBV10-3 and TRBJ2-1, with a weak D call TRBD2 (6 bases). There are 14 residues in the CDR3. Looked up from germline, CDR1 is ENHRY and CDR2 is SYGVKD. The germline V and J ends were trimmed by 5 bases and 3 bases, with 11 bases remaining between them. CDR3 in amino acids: CAISSGTLYNEQFF. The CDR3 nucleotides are TGTGCCATCAGTTCCGGGACTCTCTACAATGAGCAGTTCTTC.

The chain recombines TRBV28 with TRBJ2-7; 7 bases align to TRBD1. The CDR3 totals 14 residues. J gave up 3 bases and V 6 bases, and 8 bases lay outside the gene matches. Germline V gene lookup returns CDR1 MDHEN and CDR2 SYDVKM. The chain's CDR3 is CASRPPGTDYEQYF. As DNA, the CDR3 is TGTGCCAGCAGGCCGCCCGGGACAGACTACGAGCAGTACTTC. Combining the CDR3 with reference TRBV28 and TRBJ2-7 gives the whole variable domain DVKVTQSSRYLVKRTGEKVFLECVQDMDHENMFWYRQDPGLGLRLIYFSYDVKMKEKGDIPEGYSVSREKKERFSLILESASTNQTSMYLCASRPPGTDYEQYFGPGTRLTVT.

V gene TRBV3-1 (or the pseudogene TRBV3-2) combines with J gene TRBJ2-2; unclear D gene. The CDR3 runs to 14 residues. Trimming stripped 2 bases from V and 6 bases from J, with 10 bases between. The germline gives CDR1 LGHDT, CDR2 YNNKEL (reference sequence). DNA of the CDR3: TGTGCCAGCAGCCAAAGTTCGGGTCCCGGGGAGCTGTTTTTT. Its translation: CASSQSSGPGELFF.

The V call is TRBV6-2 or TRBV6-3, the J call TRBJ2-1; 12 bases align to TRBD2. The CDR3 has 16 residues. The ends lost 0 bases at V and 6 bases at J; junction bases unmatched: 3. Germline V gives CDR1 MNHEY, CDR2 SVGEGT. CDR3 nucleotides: TGTGCCAGCAGTTACTCTACTAGCGGGAGGTTCAATGAGCAGTTCTTC. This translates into CASSYSTSGRFNEQFF.